Listed below are T cell receptor beta chains from one sample, sequenced in a study of blood T cell repertoires in COVID-19. Measured with immunoSEQ multiplex PCR; TCRdb has only the in-frame clones, and not every one. The sample shows about 300,000 clones, around 85% of them seen only once. Sequenced input: PBMCs or T cells enriched from blood (not recorded which). Receptors originate from a woman aged 25-40 years who had been exposed to COVID-19. CDR3s include the opening cysteine and the closing phenylalanine or tryptophan. D genes are given only for firm matches. The size of a clone is reported for some rows only, either as once, few or many, or as a class for expanded clones.

V	D	J	size	DNA	CDR3
TRBV14	TRBD2	TRBJ2-1	.	TGTGCCAGCAGCCCCTGGAGGGGCGGGAGGGGCTACAATGAGCAGTTCTTC	CASSPWRGGRGYNEQFF
TRBV19	.	TRBJ1-2	.	TGTGCCAGTAGTATCCCAGGGATAGCTAACTATGGCTACACCTTC	CASSIPGIANYGYTF
TRBV7-9	.	TRBJ1-5	.	TGTGCCAGCAGCCCAAATGATCAGCCCCAGCATTTT	CASSPNDQPQHF
TRBV11-2	TRBD1	TRBJ2-2	.	TGTGCCAGCAGCTCCGGGACAGGGAACACCGGGGAGCTGTTTTTT	CASSSGTGNTGELFF
TRBV6-5	.	TRBJ2-5	.	TGTGCCAGCAGTTACGCCCAGAGCGGCCAAGAGACCCAGTACTTC	CASSYAQSGQETQYF
TRBV28	.	TRBJ1-5	.	TGTGCCAGCAGTTCAGGGGATCAGCCCCAGCATTTT	CASSSGDQPQHF
TRBV5-4	.	TRBJ1-2	.	TGTGCCAGCAGCCGTGGAAAGGAGCATGGCTACACCTTC	CASSRGKEHGYTF
TRBV3-1/TRBV3-2	TRBD2	TRBJ2-3	once	TGTGCCAGCAGCCATCCGGGACTAGCGGGGGGATGCGGCACAGATACGCAGTATTTT	CASSHPGLAGGCGTDTQYF
TRBV2	.	TRBJ1-4	.	TGTGCCAGCATTACAGCAACTAATGAAAAACTGTTTTTT	CASITATNEKLFF
TRBV15	.	TRBJ1-3	once	TGTGCCACCAGCAGAGGCCCTGGGGGGGGCTCTGGAAACACCATATATTTT	CATSRGPGGGSGNTIYF
TRBV11-2	TRBD2	TRBJ2-7	.	TGTGCCAGCAGGCCACCGGGACTAGCGTCCTACGAGCAGTACTTC	CASRPPGLASYEQYF
TRBV28	.	TRBJ2-1	.	TGTGCCAGCAGCTCACCCGGGACAATCGTCTACAATGAGCAGTTCTTC	CASSSPGTIVYNEQFF
TRBV9	TRBD1	TRBJ1-5	.	TGTGCCAGCAGCGCGTGGGACAGGGGAATCTGGCAGCCCCAGCATTTT	CASSAWDRGIWQPQHF
TRBV2	TRBD1	TRBJ1-6	once	TGTGCCAGCAGTAGGGGGACAGGGGACTTTTCACCCCTCCACTTT	CASSRGTGDFSPLHF
TRBV3-1/TRBV3-2	TRBD1	TRBJ2-3	.	TGTGCCAGCAGCCTCTCAGGGGGTACGCAGTATTTT	CASSLSGGTQYF
TRBV3-1/TRBV3-2	.	TRBJ2-3	.	TGTGCCAGCAGCCAAGAGGCGGGGAAAAATACGCAGTATTTT	CASSQEAGKNTQYF
TRBV7-2	.	TRBJ2-3	.	TGTGCCAGCAGCCCACAGCGGCTATCCTACACAGATACGCAGTATTTT	CASSPQRLSYTDTQYF
TRBV15	.	TRBJ1-2	once	TGTGCCACCAGCAGAGATCAAGGGGGAGATGGCTACACCTTC	CATSRDQGGDGYTF
TRBV7-9	.	TRBJ2-1	.	TGTGCCAGCAGCTTAGGGACAGTTGTTTACAATGAGCAGTTCTTC	CASSLGTVVYNEQFF
TRBV30	.	TRBJ1-5	.	TGTGCCTGGAGTGTTGCGTTCGTGGATCAGCCCCAGCATTTT	CAWSVAFVDQPQHF
TRBV6-2/TRBV6-3	.	TRBJ2-1	.	TGTGCCAGCAGTTACTCTGGGGCCGGCTCCTACAATGAGCAGTTCTTC	CASSYSGAGSYNEQFF
TRBV30	TRBD1	TRBJ2-7	.	TGTGCCTGGAGTAAGGGACAGGGGACGATCTACGAGCAGTACTTC	CAWSKGQGTIYEQYF
TRBV24-1	.	TRBJ2-5	.	TGTGCCACCAGTGACCCCCTTTGGGCAGGGGATGGGGAGACCCAGTACTTC	CATSDPLWAGDGETQYF
TRBV7-9	.	TRBJ2-6	.	TGTGCCAGCAGACGAGCAGGGGTTCCGGCGTCTGGGGCCAACGTCCTGACTTTC	CASRRAGVPASGANVLTF
TRBV27	.	TRBJ2-3	.	TGTGCCAGCAGGCGTACAGATACGCAGTATTTT	CASRRTDTQYF
TRBV12-5	.	TRBJ2-1	.	TGTGCTAGTGGTTTTTCTAGCAGAGGGGGACTATCTTACAATGAGCAGTTCTTC	CASGFSSRGGLSYNEQFF
TRBV28	.	TRBJ1-3	.	TGTGCCAGCACAAATTATCAGGGAAAAGGAAACACCATATATTTT	CASTNYQGKGNTIYF
TRBV27	.	TRBJ2-7	.	TGTGCCAGCAGTTTATCACCAGGGTGGTACGAGCAGTACTTC	CASSLSPGWYEQYF
TRBV3-1/TRBV3-2	.	TRBJ1-6	.	TGTGCCAGCAGCCAAGATCAAGGGGCCAATTCACCCCTCCACTTT	CASSQDQGANSPLHF
TRBV7-9	.	TRBJ2-7	.	TGTGCCAGCACATGGGGGGACGAGCAGTACTTC	CASTWGDEQYF
TRBV4-2	.	TRBJ2-3	.	TGTGCCAGCAGCCTTGAGGAGACTAGAGCAGATACGCAGTATTTT	CASSLEETRADTQYF
TRBV6-5	.	TRBJ1-2	.	TGTGCCAGCAGCCCGGGATCTGGAGGCTACACCTTC	CASSPGSGGYTF
TRBV7-3	TRBD2	TRBJ2-3	.	TGTGCCAGTAAGACTAGCGGGGTCACAGATACGCAGTATTTT	CASKTSGVTDTQYF
TRBV27	TRBD1	TRBJ1-1	.	TGTGCCAGCAAGGAGACAGGGGGAGGCACTGAAGCTTTCTTT	CASKETGGGTEAFF
TRBV6-4	.	TRBJ2-3	.	TGTGCCAGCAGTGACAGGGGGAGCACAGATACGCAGTATTTT	CASSDRGSTDTQYF
TRBV27	.	TRBJ1-5	once	TGTGCCAGCAGCTCTAGACCATTACCTCAGCCCCAGCATTTT	CASSSRPLPQPQHF
TRBV19	TRBD1	TRBJ1-5	.	TGTGCCAGTAGTGCCCCGCAGGGGGCGGGAGTTCAGCCCCAGCATTTT	CASSAPQGAGVQPQHF
TRBV20-1	.	TRBJ1-6	few	TGCAGTGCTAGTATGGGGCGCGGCTATAATTCACCCCTCCACTTT	CSASMGRGYNSPLHF
TRBV30	.	TRBJ1-5	.	TGTGCCTGGAGTGCCTCCAATCAGCCCCAGCATTTT	CAWSASNQPQHF
TRBV30	TRBD2	TRBJ2-3	.	TGTGCCTGGAGTAGTAGCGGGCCTACAGATACGCAGTATTTT	CAWSSSGPTDTQYF
TRBV5-5	TRBD1	TRBJ2-7	.	TGTGCCAGCGTCACGGGACAGCGAGGGGCCTACGAGCAGTACTTC	CASVTGQRGAYEQYF
TRBV5-1	.	TRBJ2-3	.	TGCGCCAGCGCCCTTGGCGGAGGGGAGGCAGATACGCAGTATTTT	CASALGGGEADTQYF
TRBV30	.	TRBJ1-1	.	TGTGCCTACCACAGGACTGAAGCTTTCTTT	CAYHRTEAFF
TRBV5-4	TRBD1	TRBJ2-7	once	TGTGCCAGCAGCTTCCCGGGACAGGGGTTCGAGCAGTACTTC	CASSFPGQGFEQYF
TRBV3-1/TRBV3-2	.	TRBJ1-5	.	TGTGCCAGCAGCCAGGGCTCAGGGTCGCGCAATCAGCCCCAGCATTTT	CASSQGSGSRNQPQHF
TRBV18	TRBD1	TRBJ1-1	.	TGTGCCAGCTCACCGGGACAGGGGGCGATTGGCACTGAAGCTTTCTTT	CASSPGQGAIGTEAFF
TRBV18	.	TRBJ1-4	.	TGTGCCAGCTCACCTTTCGAGGCCCGGGGGGATGAAAAACTGTTTTTT	CASSPFEARGDEKLFF
TRBV6-1	.	TRBJ1-2	.	TGTGCCAGCAGTGAGACAGGACGCTATGGCTACACCTTC	CASSETGRYGYTF
TRBV5-6	.	TRBJ1-2	.	TGTGCCAGCAGCCTGGTCCTCTTGTATGGCTACACCTTC	CASSLVLLYGYTF
TRBV2	.	TRBJ2-2	.	TGTGCCAGCAGTGATGACAGCGGGGAGCTGTTTTTT	CASSDDSGELFF
TRBV19	.	TRBJ1-5	.	TGTGCCAGTAGTTTGGGGCTGGAAGACGAAGACAATCAGCCCCAGCATTTT	CASSLGLEDEDNQPQHF
TRBV12-5	.	TRBJ2-5	.	TGTGCTAGTGGGTACAGGGGAGGCCAAGAGACCCAGTACTTC	CASGYRGGQETQYF
TRBV3-1/TRBV3-2	.	TRBJ1-6	.	TGTGCCAGCAGCCAAGATCCCCTTTATTCACCCCTCCACTTT	CASSQDPLYSPLHF
TRBV19	.	TRBJ1-5	.	TGTGCCAGTAGTATAGACTCTCTTAATCAGCCCCAGCATTTT	CASSIDSLNQPQHF